The 10 T cell receptor beta chains given below trace back to one sample, sequenced in a study of T cell changes during pregnancy in multiple sclerosis. Using immunoSEQ multiplex PCR, the repertoire was profiled, and TCRdb retains in-frame clones only, with some absent. The repertoire holds roughly 40,000 clones, with approximately 94% as singletons. The sample was peripheral blood, taken in the third trimester of pregnancy. The receptors stem from a female donor with multiple sclerosis, enrolled in a pregnancy study.

The chain has TRBV27 and TRBJ2-1; 14 bases map to TRBD2. This CDR3 has 14 residues. Germline lookup yields CDR1 MNHEY and CDR2 SMNVEV (reference sequence). Unmatched junction bases numbered 2, after V lost 6 bases and J lost 7 bases. Here the CDR3 reads CASSGLAGGNEQFF. The CDR3 DNA sequence: TGTGCCAGCAGCGGACTAGCGGGAGGAAATGAGCAGTTCTTC.

This chain links TRBV10-2 with TRBJ1-6; the D is unclear. In germline, CDR1 is WSHSY, CDR2 SAAADI. Trimming cost V 4 bases and J 14 bases, with 12 bases left between them. The CDR3 extends over 12 amino acids. CDR3 amino acids: CASSGVGRTLHF. CDR3 coding DNA: TGCGCCAGCAGTGGGGTGGGCCGCACCCTCCACTTT.

The chain has TRBV5-1 and TRBJ2-7; tentative D call: TRBD2 (6 bases). Germline-derived CDR1 and CDR2 are SGHRS and YFSETQ. This CDR3 is built from 13 residues. With 5 bases removed from V and 1 base from J, the gap between germline ends came to 10 bases. The CDR3 reads CASRGGDSYEQYF. CDR3 DNA: TGCGCCAGCAGGGGGGGAGATTCCTACGAGCAGTACTTC.

The rearrangement joins TRBV2 to TRBJ1-4, with TRBD1 matching over 8 bases. Germline V CDR1 and CDR2: SNHLY, FYNNEI. The CDR3 is 15 residues long. J gave up 7 bases and V 5 bases, and 9 bases lay outside the gene matches. The CDR3 is CASSPGIQGGEKLFF. The CDR3 coding sequence is TGTGCCAGCAGTCCTGGGATACAGGGGGGTGAAAAACTGTTTTTT.

V is TRBV11-2 and J is TRBJ2-1; TRBD2 matches at 12 bases. Germline loops: CDR1 SGHAT, CDR2 FQNNGV. This CDR3 region has 17 residues. Trimming cost V 5 bases and J 4 bases; bases outside gene matches: 9. The DNA for the CDR3 is TGTGCCAGCAGCCCAGGACTAGCGGGAAGTCCATACAATGAGCAGTTCTTC. Translation gives CASSPGLAGSPYNEQFF.

This chain joins TRBV28 and TRBJ2-7, with 7 bases lining up with TRBD1. The CDR3 has 14 residues. Losses at the gene ends were 7 bases for V and 4 bases for J; bases not matched to a gene: 10. Germline CDR1 is MDHEN and CDR2 is SYDVKM. CDR3 region: CASTPGTAVYEQYF. The CDR3, as DNA: TGTGCCAGCACCCCGGGGACAGCAGTATACGAGCAGTACTTC.

CDR3 bases: TGCAGTGCTGCAAGACTAGAAGCTAGCTATTTT. This codes for CSAARLEASYF. V gene TRBV20-1 combines with J gene TRBJ2-3; tentative D call: TRBD2 (6 bases). The CDR3 sequence is 11 residues long. CDR1 is DFQATT and CDR2 is SNEGSKA in the germline V gene (reference sequence). V was trimmed by 5 bases and J by 15 bases, leaving 18 bases between them.

The chain is built from TRBV28 and TRBJ2-3, with D maybe TRBD2 (6 bases). This CDR3 has 14 amino acids. With 10 bases removed from V and 6 bases from J, the gap between germline ends came to 20 bases. CDR1 is MDHEN, CDR2 SYDVKM, per germline. CDR3 bases: TGTGCCACTAGGGTCGGGGGAGAGACGGATACGCAGTATTTT. Translated, it gives CATRVGGETDTQYF. Together with reference TRBV28 and TRBJ2-3, the CDR3 gives the full variable domain: DVKVTQSSRYLVKRTGEKVFLECVQDMDHENMFWYRQDPGLGLRLIYFSYDVKMKEKGDIPEGYSVSREKKERFSLILESASTNQTSMYLCATRVGGETDTQYFGPGTRLTVL.

This rearrangement joins TRBV12-5 to TRBJ2-2; 7 bases line up with TRBD1. V was pared by 5 bases and J by 5 bases, with 2 bases of the junction left unmatched. The CDR3 is 13 residues long. From germline, CDR1 is LGHNT and CDR2 FRNRAP. The DNA of the CDR3 is TGTGCTAGTGGTGAGACAGGGACCGGGGAGCTGTTTTTT. This translates into CASGETGTGELFF.

The chain uses TRBV2 and TRBJ1-2; 9 bases map to TRBD1. The CDR3 contains 11 residues. Germline loops: CDR1 SNHLY, CDR2 FYNNEI. V lost 8 bases, J lost 5 bases, and 0 bases stayed unmatched. CDR3 DNA: TGTGCCAGCGGGACAGGGTATGGCTACACCTTC. It encodes CASGTGYGYTF.